The T cell receptor (beta chain) under discussion was sequenced for a study of T cell responses to AZD1222 COVID-19 vaccine. Study context: Pooling of second doses given at about 4 or about 12 weeks was done. Study findings and constraints: Donors, mostly white British, included more females; clonal diversity was possibly underestimated.

CDR3 length equals 12 residues. V lost 1 base to trimming and J lost 11 bases, with 7 bases between them. Germline CDR1 and CDR2: SGHDT and YYEEEE. Concerning this clone: Its matching antigen is unknown.

The data were produced by immunoSEQ multiplex PCR, yet TCRdb's version contains in-frame clones alone and is incomplete. The table has more than 85,000 clones, 92% seen once. This rearrangement joins TRBV5-6 to TRBJ1-6, with D uncertain. The receptor's source is an adult in good health. This specimen was peripheral blood, taken on day 0 of AZD1222 vaccination. CDR3 region: CASSLRDAPLHF. The CDR3 bases are TGTGCCAGCAGCTTGAGAGACGCACCCCTCCACTTT. Full variable domain (remainder filled in from reference TRBV5-6 and TRBJ1-6): DAGVTQSPTHLIKTRGQQVTLRCSPKSGHDTVSWYQQALGQGPQFIFQYYEEEERQRGNFPDRFSGHQFPNYSSELNVNALLLGDSALYLCASSLRDAPLHFGNGTRLTVT.